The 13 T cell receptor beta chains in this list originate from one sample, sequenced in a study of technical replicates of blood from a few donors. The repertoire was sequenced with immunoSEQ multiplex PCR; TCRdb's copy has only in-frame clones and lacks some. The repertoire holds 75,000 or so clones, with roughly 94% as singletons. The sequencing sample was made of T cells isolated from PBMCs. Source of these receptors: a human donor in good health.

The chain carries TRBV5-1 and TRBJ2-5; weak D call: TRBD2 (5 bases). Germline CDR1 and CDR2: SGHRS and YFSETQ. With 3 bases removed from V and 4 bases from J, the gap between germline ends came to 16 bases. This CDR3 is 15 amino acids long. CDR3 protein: CASSYQRAGGETQYF. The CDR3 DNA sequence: TGCGCCAGCAGCTATCAACGAGCCGGAGGAGAGACCCAGTACTTC.

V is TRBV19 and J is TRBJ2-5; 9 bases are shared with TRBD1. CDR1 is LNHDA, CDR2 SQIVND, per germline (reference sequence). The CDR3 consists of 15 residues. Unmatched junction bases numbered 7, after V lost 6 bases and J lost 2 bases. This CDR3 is CASREQGAKQETQYF. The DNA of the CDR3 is TGTGCCAGTAGAGAACAGGGGGCCAAACAAGAGACCCAGTACTTC. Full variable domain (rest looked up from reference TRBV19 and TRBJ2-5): DGGITQSPKYLFRKEGQNVTLSCEQNLNHDAMYWYRQDPGQGLRLIYYSQIVNDFQKGDIAEGYSVSREKKESFPLTVTSAQKNPTAFYLCASREQGAKQETQYFGPGTRLLVL.

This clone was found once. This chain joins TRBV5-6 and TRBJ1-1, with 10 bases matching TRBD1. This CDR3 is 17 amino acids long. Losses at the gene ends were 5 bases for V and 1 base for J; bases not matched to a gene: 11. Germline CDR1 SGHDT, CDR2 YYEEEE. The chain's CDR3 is CASRYDRGPAKNTEAFF. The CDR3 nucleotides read TGTGCCAGCAGGTACGACAGGGGGCCTGCCAAGAACACTGAAGCTTTCTTT.

CDR3 DNA: TGTGCCAGTAGTATAGTTTACGGAGAAAATTCACCCCTCCACTTT. Translating gives CASSIVYGENSPLHF. The chain uses TRBV19 and TRBJ1-6, with D uncertain. CDR3 length: 15 residues. The V end lost 1 base, the J end lost 7 bases, and 11 bases lay between the germline ends. The germline CDR1 and CDR2 sequences are LNHDA and SQIVND (reference sequence).

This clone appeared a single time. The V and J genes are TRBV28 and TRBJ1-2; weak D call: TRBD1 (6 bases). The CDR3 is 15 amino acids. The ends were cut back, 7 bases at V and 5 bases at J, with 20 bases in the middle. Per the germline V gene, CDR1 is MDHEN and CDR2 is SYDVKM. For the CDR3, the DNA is TGTGCCAGCAATCTTGGGAGGGGGGGTGTGTATGGCTACACCTTC. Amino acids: CASNLGRGGVYGYTF.

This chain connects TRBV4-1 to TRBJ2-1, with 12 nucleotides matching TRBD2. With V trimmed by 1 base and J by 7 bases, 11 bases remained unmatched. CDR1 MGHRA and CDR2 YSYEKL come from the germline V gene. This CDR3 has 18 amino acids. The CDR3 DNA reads TGCGCCAGCAGCCAAGGTGGACTAGCGGGGATGGTTATTAATGAGCAGTTCTTC. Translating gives CASSQGGLAGMVINEQFF.

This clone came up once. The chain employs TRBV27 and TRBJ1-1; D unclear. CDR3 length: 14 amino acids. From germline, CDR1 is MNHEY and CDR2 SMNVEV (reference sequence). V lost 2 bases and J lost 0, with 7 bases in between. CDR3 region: CASSLGGMNTEAFF. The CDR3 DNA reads TGTGCCAGCAGTTTAGGAGGGATGAACACTGAAGCTTTCTTT.

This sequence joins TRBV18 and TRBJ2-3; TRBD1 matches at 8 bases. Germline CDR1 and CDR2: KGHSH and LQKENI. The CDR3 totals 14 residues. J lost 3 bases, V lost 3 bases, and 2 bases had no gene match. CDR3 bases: TGTGCCAGCTCACCCCAGGGGGCAACAGATACGCAGTATTTT. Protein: CASSPQGATDTQYF. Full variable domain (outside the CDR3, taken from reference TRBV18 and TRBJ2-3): NAGVMQNPRHLVRRRGQEARLRCSPMKGHSHVYWYRQLPEEGLKFMVYLQKENIIDESGMPKERFSAEFPKEGPSILRIQQVVRGDSAAYFCASSPQGATDTQYFGPGTRLTVL.

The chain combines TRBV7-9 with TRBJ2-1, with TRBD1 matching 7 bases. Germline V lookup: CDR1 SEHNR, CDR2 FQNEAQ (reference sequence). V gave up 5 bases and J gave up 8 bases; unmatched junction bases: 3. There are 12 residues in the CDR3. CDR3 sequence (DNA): TGTGCCAGCAGCGCCCAGGGGGATGAGCAGTTCTTC. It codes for CASSAQGDEQFF.

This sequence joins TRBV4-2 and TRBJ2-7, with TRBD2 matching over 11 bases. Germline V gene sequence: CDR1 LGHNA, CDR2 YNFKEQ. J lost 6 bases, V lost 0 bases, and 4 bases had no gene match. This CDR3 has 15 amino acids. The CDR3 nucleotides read TGTGCCAGCAGCCAAGAGGCTAGCGGGGGGTCCGAGCAGTACTTC. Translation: CASSQEASGGSEQYF.

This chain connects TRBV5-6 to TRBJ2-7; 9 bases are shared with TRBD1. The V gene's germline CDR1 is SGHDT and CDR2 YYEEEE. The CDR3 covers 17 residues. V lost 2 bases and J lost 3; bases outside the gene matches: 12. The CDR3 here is CASSLGQGTWWFYEQYF. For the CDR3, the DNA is TGTGCCAGCAGCTTAGGACAGGGGACGTGGTGGTTCTACGAGCAGTACTTC.

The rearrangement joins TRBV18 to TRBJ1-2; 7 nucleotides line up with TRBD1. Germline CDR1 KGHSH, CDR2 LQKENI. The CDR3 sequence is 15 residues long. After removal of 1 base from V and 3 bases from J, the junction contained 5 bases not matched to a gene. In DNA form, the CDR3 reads TGTGCCAGCTCACCACAACAGGGGTGGGACTATGGCTACACCTTC. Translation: CASSPQQGWDYGYTF.

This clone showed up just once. CDR3 loop: CATSRGSGREETQYF. The DNA for the CDR3 is TGTGCCACCAGCAGAGGCAGCGGGAGGGAAGAGACCCAGTACTTC. The chain employs TRBV15 and TRBJ2-5, with 10 bases identical to TRBD2. J lost 3 bases, V lost 1 base, and 2 bases had no gene match. CDR3 length equals 15 residues. Germline V gene sequence: CDR1 LNHNV, CDR2 YYDKDF (reference sequence).